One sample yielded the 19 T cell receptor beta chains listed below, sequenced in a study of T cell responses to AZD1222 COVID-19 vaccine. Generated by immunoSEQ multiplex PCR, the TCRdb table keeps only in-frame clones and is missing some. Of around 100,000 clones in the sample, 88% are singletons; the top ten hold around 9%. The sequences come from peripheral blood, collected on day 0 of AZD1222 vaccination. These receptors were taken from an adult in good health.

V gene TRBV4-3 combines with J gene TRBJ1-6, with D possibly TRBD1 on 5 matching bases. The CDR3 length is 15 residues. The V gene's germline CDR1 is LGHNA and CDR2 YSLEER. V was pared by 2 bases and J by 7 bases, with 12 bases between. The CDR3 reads CASSQQQGANSPLHF. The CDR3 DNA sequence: TGCGCCAGCAGCCAACAACAAGGGGCAAATTCACCCCTCCACTTT.

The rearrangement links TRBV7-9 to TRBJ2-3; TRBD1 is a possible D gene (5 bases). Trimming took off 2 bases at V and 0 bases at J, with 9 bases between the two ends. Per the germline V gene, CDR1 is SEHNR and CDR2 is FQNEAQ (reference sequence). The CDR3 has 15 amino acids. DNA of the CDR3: TGTGCCAGCAGCTTATTCAGGGTTAGCACAGATACGCAGTATTTT. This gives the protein CASSLFRVSTDTQYF.

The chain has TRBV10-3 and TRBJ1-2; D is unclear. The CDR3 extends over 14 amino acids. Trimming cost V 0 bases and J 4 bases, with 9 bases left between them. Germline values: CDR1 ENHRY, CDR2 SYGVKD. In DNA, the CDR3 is TGTGCCATCAGTGAGTCTCCATCCCCCTATGGCTACACCTTC. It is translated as CAISESPSPYGYTF.

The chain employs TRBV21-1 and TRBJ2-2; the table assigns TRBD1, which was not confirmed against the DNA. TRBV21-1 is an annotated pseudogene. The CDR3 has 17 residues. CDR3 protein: CASSKLGRGQDGGELFF. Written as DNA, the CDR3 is TGTGCCAGCAGCAAACTAGGCAGGGGGCAGGACGGCGGGGAGCTGTTTTTT.

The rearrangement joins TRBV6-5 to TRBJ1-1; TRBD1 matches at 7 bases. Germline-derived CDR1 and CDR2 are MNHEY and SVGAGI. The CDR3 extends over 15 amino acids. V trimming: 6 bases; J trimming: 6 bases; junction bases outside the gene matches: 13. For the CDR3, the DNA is TGTGCCAGCAGCCAAATACAGGGGACGTTTTCTGAAGCTTTCTTT. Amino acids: CASSQIQGTFSEAFF.

The CDR3 sequence is CASSRWRQHYNSPLHF. CDR3 bases: TGTGCCAGCAGCAGATGGCGACAGCACTATAATTCACCCCTCCACTTT. The chain carries TRBV21-1 and TRBJ1-6; the table names TRBD1, a call not compared with the DNA. TRBV21-1 is termed a pseudogene. This CDR3 has 16 amino acids.

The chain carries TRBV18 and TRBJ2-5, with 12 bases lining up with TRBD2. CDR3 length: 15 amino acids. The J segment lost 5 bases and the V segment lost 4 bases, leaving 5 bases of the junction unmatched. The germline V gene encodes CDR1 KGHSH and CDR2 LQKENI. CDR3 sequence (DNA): TGTGCCAGCTCACTCAGACTAGCGGGAGAGGAGACCCAGTACTTC. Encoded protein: CASSLRLAGEETQYF.

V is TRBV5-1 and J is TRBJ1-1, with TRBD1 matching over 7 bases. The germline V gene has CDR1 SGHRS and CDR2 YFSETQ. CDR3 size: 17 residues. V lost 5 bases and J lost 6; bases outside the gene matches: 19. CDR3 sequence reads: CASRFGDGRQGGPEAFF. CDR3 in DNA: TGCGCCAGCAGGTTTGGGGATGGTAGACAGGGAGGTCCTGAAGCTTTCTTT.

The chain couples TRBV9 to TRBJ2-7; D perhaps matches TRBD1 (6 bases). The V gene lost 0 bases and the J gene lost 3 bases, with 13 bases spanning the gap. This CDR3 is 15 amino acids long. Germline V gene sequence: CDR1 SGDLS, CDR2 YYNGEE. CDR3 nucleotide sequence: TGTGCCAGCAGCGTAGCCCCGGGACAAAACTACGAGCAGTACTTC. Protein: CASSVAPGQNYEQYF.

CDR3 DNA sequence: TGTGCCAGCAGCCCGGAGTATGTAACTAATGAAAAACTGTTTTTT. It is translated as CASSPEYVTNEKLFF. This chain uses TRBV7-9 with TRBJ1-4, with D uncertain. The germline gives CDR1 SEHNR, CDR2 FQNEAQ (reference sequence). The CDR3 is 15 amino acids. Trimming pared 5 bases from V and 1 base from J, leaving 11 bases between.

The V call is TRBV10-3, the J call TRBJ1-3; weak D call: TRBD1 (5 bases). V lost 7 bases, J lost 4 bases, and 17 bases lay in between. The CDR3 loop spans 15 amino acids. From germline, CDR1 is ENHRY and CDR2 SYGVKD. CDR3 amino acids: CAIKGPHKGGNTIYF. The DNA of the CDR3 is TGTGCCATCAAGGGTCCACATAAGGGGGGAAACACCATATATTTT.

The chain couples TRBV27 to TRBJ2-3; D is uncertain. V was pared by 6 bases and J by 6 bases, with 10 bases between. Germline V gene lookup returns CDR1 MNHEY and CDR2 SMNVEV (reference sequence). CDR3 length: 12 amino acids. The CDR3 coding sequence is TGTGCCAGCAGGCGCATCCCCGATACGCAGTATTTT. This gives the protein CASRRIPDTQYF.

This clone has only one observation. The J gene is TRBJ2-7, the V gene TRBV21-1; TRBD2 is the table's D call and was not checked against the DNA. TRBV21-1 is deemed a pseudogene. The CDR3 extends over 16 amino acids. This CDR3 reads CASSPQGGNEFYEQYF. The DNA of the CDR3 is TGTGCCAGTTCCCCTCAGGGCGGGAATGAATTCTACGAGCAGTACTTC.

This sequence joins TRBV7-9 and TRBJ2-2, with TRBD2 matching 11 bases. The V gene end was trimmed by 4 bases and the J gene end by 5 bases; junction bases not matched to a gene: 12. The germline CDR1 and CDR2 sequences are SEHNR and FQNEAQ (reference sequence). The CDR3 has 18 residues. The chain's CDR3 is CASSSGTSGNWRTGELFF. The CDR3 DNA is TGTGCCAGCAGCTCCGGGACTAGCGGTAATTGGAGGACCGGGGAGCTGTTTTTT.

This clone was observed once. DNA for the CDR3: TGTGCCAGCAGAACACGCTACGGGACTCATACCGTCTACGAGCAGTACTTC. This gives the protein CASRTRYGTHTVYEQYF. The V gene is TRBV27, the J gene TRBJ2-7, with a weak D call TRBD2 (6 bases). The CDR3 has 17 amino acids. Germline assignment: CDR1 MNHEY and CDR2 SMNVEV (reference sequence). Trimming cost V 6 bases and J 3 bases, with 24 bases left between them.

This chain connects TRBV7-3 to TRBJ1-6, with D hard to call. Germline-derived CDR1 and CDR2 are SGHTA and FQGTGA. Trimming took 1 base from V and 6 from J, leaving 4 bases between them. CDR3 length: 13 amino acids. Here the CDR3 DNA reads TGTGCCAGCAGCTTAAAGGCTAATTCACCCCTCCACTTT. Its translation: CASSLKANSPLHF.

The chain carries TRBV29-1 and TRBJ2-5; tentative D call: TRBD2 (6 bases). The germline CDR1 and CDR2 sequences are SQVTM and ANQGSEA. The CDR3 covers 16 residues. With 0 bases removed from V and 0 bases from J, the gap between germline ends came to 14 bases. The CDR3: CSVEDLASSDQETQYF. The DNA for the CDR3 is TGCAGCGTTGAAGATCTGGCCTCTAGCGACCAAGAGACCCAGTACTTC.

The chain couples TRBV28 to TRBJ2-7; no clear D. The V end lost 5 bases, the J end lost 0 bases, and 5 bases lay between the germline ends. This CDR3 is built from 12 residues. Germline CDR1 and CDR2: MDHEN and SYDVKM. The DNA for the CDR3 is TGTGCCAGCAGTCTATACTCCTACGAGCAGTACTTC. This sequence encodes CASSLYSYEQYF.

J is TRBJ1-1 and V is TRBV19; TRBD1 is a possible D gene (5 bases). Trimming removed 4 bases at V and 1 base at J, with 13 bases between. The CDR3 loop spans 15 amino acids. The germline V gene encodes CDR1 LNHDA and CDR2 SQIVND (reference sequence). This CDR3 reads CASSRASGTNTEAFF. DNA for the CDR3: TGTGCCAGTAGTAGGGCGTCAGGGACGAACACTGAAGCTTTCTTT.